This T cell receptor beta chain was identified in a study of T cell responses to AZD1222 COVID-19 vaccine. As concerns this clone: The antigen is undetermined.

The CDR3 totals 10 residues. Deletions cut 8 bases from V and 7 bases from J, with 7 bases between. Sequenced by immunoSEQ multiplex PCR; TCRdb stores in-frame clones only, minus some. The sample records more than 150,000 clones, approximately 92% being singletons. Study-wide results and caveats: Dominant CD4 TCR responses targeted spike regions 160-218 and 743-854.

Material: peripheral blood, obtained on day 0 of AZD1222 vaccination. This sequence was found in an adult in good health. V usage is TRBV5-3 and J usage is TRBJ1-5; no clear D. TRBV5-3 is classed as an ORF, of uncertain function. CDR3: CARVSQPQHF. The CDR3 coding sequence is TGTGCCAGGGTTTCACAGCCCCAGCATTTT.